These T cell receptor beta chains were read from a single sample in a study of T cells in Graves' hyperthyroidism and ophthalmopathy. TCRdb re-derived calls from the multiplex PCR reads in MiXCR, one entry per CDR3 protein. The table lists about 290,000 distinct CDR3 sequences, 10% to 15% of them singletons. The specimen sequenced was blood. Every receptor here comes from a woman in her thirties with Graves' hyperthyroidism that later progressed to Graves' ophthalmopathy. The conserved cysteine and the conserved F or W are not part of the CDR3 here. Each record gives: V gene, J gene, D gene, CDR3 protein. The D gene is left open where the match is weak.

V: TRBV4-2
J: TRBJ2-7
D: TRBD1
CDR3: ASSRTRGTGDEQY

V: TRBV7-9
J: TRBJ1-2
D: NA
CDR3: ASSSSTDRSYGYT

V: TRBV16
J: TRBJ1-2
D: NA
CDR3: ASTSEQRGYT

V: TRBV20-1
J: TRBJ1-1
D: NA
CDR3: SARRDNTEAF

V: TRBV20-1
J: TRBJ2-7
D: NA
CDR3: SATGRSYEQY

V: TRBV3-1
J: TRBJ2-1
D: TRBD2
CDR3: ASSPLSASGNEQF

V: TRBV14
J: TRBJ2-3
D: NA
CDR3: ASSQYQGPSTDTQY

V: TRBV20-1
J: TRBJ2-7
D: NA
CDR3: SARRPDSYEQY

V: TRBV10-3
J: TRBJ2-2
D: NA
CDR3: AISSTEGRSNTGELF

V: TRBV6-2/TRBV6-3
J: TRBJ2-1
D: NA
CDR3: ASSGAAKRADEQF

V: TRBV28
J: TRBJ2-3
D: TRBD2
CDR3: ASSSQREFLEDTQY